A selection of T cell receptor beta chains follows, all from one sample in a study of blood T cell repertoires in COVID-19. Clones were read by immunoSEQ multiplex PCR, and TCRdb kept only the in-frame ones, dropping some. The profile covers a few hundred thousand clones, with 80% to 95% appearing a single time and 0.55% to 0.75% taken by the ten largest. The sample was PBMCs or T cells enriched from blood (not recorded which). The receptors here all came from a man aged 18 to 30 who had recovered from COVID-19. Each CDR3 is given with its conserved first and last residue. D genes are given only for firm matches. The listing skips clone size in some rows; elsewhere it reads once, few, many or a size class.

TRBV18,.,TRBJ1-1,once,TGTGCCAGCTCACCACAGACACCCTATCTTGAAGCTTTCTTT,CASSPQTPYLEAFF
TRBV27,TRBD1,TRBJ2-3,.,TGTGCCAGCAGCCGAGGACAGGAAAACTACCTCGCCCCGCAGTATTTT,CASSRGQENYLAPQYF
TRBV7-3,TRBD2,TRBJ2-1,many,TGTGCCAGCAGCCCCCGATTCCTAGCGGGAGGGAATGATCGCCCCTACAATGAGCAGTTCTTC,CASSPRFLAGGNDRPYNEQFF
TRBV5-4,.,TRBJ2-1,.,TGTGCCAGCAGCTTGGACTATAGCTCCTACAATGAGCAGTTCTTC,CASSLDYSSYNEQFF
TRBV7-9,TRBD1,TRBJ1-2,.,TGTGCCAGCAGCTTAGAAGGGACAGGGACCGGCTACACCTTC,CASSLEGTGTGYTF
TRBV12-3/TRBV12-4,.,TRBJ1-4,.,TGTGCCAGCAGTTTGGGGACAAGTGAAAAACTGTTTTTT,CASSLGTSEKLFF
TRBV2,.,TRBJ1-4,.,TGTGCCAGCAGACGCCTAAACGGGGGTACTAATGAAAAACTGTTTTTT,CASRRLNGGTNEKLFF
TRBV4-2,.,TRBJ2-1,.,TGTGCCAGCAGCCAAGGGGCAGGGGAGATCAATGAGCAGTTCTTC,CASSQGAGEINEQFF
TRBV7-8,.,TRBJ2-5,.,TGTGCCAGCAGCCCCGACAGGTCGCGAGAGACCCAGTACTTC,CASSPDRSRETQYF
TRBV28,TRBD2,TRBJ2-5,.,TGTGCCAGCAGTCCCCGACTAGCGGGGGTACAAGAGACCCAGTACTTC,CASSPRLAGVQETQYF
TRBV4-1,.,TRBJ2-3,.,TGCGCCAGCAGCCAGGATGGGGGCGGGGGCATCACAGATACGCAGTATTTT,CASSQDGGGGITDTQYF
TRBV10-2,TRBD1,TRBJ1-6,.,TGCGCCAGCAGTACAGGGGTGTTTTCACCCCTCCACTTT,CASSTGVFSPLHF
TRBV6-2/TRBV6-3,TRBD2,TRBJ2-6,.,TGTGCCAGCAGTTACTCGACTAGCCCTAGGGGAGGGGCCAACGTCCTGACTTTC,CASSYSTSPRGGANVLTF
TRBV7-9,TRBD2,TRBJ2-2,.,TGTGCCAGCAGCTTATCCAGCGGGGACACCGGGGAGCTGTTTTTT,CASSLSSGDTGELFF
TRBV28,TRBD1,TRBJ1-3,.,TGTGCCAGCTTCTCAGGGGGCGACCAAGGAAACACCATATATTTT,CASFSGGDQGNTIYF
TRBV2,TRBD2,TRBJ2-7,.,TGTGCCAGCAGTGATAGCGGGAGGTACTACGAGCAGTACTTC,CASSDSGRYYEQYF
TRBV6-5,.,TRBJ2-1,.,TGTGCCAGCAGTTGGGGACACCCTTCGAGAGGCAATGAGCAGTTCTTC,CASSWGHPSRGNEQFF
TRBV15,.,TRBJ2-7,.,TGTGCCACCAGCAGCCAGGGTACCTACGAGCAGTACTTC,CATSSQGTYEQYF
TRBV6-5,TRBD1,TRBJ2-7,.,TGTGCCAGCAGTCGTACGGGACAGGTTCGAGACGAGCAGTACTTC,CASSRTGQVRDEQYF
TRBV28,.,TRBJ2-7,.,TGTGCCAGTCGGACAGATATCAGAAAGTACTTC,CASRTDIRKYF
TRBV3-1/TRBV3-2,.,TRBJ1-2,.,TGTGCCAGCAGCCAAGGGACGGCCGTAGGAGGGGGCTACACCTTC,CASSQGTAVGGGYTF
TRBV28,.,TRBJ1-5,.,TGTGCCAGCAGCCTAGGGGGTTCGTGGGATCAGCCCCAGCATTTT,CASSLGGSWDQPQHF
TRBV6-1,.,TRBJ2-7,.,TGTGCCAGCAGTGAAGGACCCGGGAGCGGCTACGAGCAGTACTTC,CASSEGPGSGYEQYF
TRBV15,.,TRBJ2-5,.,TGTGCCACCAGCAGAGATCTACCTCAAGAGACCCAGTACTTC,CATSRDLPQETQYF
TRBV5-6,TRBD1,TRBJ1-2,.,TGTGCCAGCATCCATCTTCGCCAGGGGGTTAACTATGGCTACACCTTC,CASIHLRQGVNYGYTF
TRBV5-1,.,TRBJ1-1,.,TGCGCCAGCAGCGGAACGGTCGGGGTCACTGAAGCTTTCTTT,CASSGTVGVTEAFF
TRBV2,TRBD2,TRBJ2-1,.,TGTGCCAGCAGGACGCGGGGGGGAGTCTACAATGAGCAGTTCTTC,CASRTRGGVYNEQFF
TRBV4-1,TRBD2,TRBJ2-7,.,TGCGCCAGCAGCCAAGGTAGCGGGAGTGGTTACGAGCAGTACTTC,CASSQGSGSGYEQYF
TRBV7-2,TRBD1,TRBJ2-7,.,TGTGCCAGCAGCCTCTCGGGACAGCCCTACGAGCAGTACTTC,CASSLSGQPYEQYF
TRBV29-1,TRBD1,TRBJ1-4,.,TGCAGCGCGGGACAGCTTAATGAAAAACTGTTTTTT,CSAGQLNEKLFF
TRBV30,TRBD2,TRBJ2-7,.,TGTGCCTGGAGTAAGGGACTATACGAGCAGTACTTC,CAWSKGLYEQYF
TRBV11-2,.,TRBJ2-2,.,TGTGCCAGCAGCCCCTTAGTCCCGGGGGAGCTGTTTTTT,CASSPLVPGELFF
TRBV7-9,.,TRBJ2-7,.,TGTGCCAGCAGCTTAGGATCGGGGTCTCCGGTGCAGTACTTC,CASSLGSGSPVQYF
TRBV28,TRBD2,TRBJ2-7,.,TGTGCCAGCAGTTCCCCGTCCCTGGGACTAGCGGGAAACGAGCAGTACTTC,CASSSPSLGLAGNEQYF
TRBV6-5,TRBD2,TRBJ2-2,.,TGTGCCAGCAGAGGAAGCGGGGGGGCAGTCGGGGAGCTGTTTTTT,CASRGSGGAVGELFF
TRBV11-2,.,TRBJ1-2,once,TGTGCCAGCAGCTTAGGGGGGCGCGGAAACTATGGCTACACCTTC,CASSLGGRGNYGYTF
TRBV10-2,.,TRBJ2-3,.,TGCGCCAGCAGTGACGGGCGGGAGCAGTATTTT,CASSDGREQYF
TRBV6-1,.,TRBJ2-6,once,TGTGCCAGCAGTGAGGGGGGACGCGTCCTGACTTTC,CASSEGGRVLTF
TRBV30,TRBD1,TRBJ1-1,.,TGTGCCTGGAGTGCCCCGGGACAGATCTTCACTAACACTGAAGCTTTCTTT,CAWSAPGQIFTNTEAFF
TRBV7-9,.,TRBJ1-1,.,TGTGCCAGCAGCTTAGGACGGGTTATGAACACTGAAGCTTTCTTT,CASSLGRVMNTEAFF
TRBV7-2,.,TRBJ2-6,.,TGTGCCAGCAGTCAGGGGGGCGCTGGGGCCAACGTCCTGACTTTC,CASSQGGAGANVLTF
TRBV4-1,.,TRBJ1-1,.,TGCGCCAGCAGCCAAGTTGACGGGGGGCTGACTGAAGCTTTCTTT,CASSQVDGGLTEAFF
TRBV28,TRBD1,TRBJ1-4,.,TGTGCCAGCAACCCTCCCCTGGGGACAGGCAGATCCGGGGGACTGTTTTTT,CASNPPLGTGRSGGLFF
TRBV24-1,TRBD1,TRBJ1-2,.,TGTGCCACCAGTGAAGGGGGCGGCTATGGCTACACCTTC,CATSEGGGYGYTF
TRBV10-3,.,TRBJ1-6,.,TGTGCCATCAGTGAGGGGAGCTCCTATAATTCACCCCTCCACTTT,CAISEGSSYNSPLHF
TRBV7-9,.,TRBJ1-2,.,TGTGCCAGCAGCAGACGCGAGCGCACGGACACTAACTATGGCTACACCTTC,CASSRRERTDTNYGYTF
TRBV7-2,.,TRBJ1-1,.,TGTGCCAGCAGCTTAGGGGCGAACACTGAAGCTTTCTTT,CASSLGANTEAFF
TRBV27,TRBD1,TRBJ2-7,.,TGTGCCAGCAGCCGAACCCCCGGGACAGGGGGTGAGCAGTACTTC,CASSRTPGTGGEQYF
TRBV5-5,TRBD1,TRBJ2-1,.,TGTGCCAGCAGCTCACCGGGACAGGGAACCTACAATGAGCAGTTCTTC,CASSSPGQGTYNEQFF
TRBV4-1,.,TRBJ2-3,once,TGCGCCAGCAGCCATCGTCGGGGGGCGGGGCGACTCACAGATACGCAGTATTTT,CASSHRRGAGRLTDTQYF